What follows are 19 T cell receptor beta chains derived from one specimen sequenced in a study of blood T cell repertoires in COVID-19. Only in-frame clones appear in the TCRdb table, and some are missing; sequencing was by immunoSEQ multiplex PCR. In the table there are about 360,000 clones, around 87% of which are singletons. Specimen: peripheral blood. The receptors stem from a human donor in a cohort sampled during active COVID-19.

The chain uses TRBV3-1 (or the pseudogene TRBV3-2) and TRBJ2-7, with D maybe TRBD1 (6 bases). Trimming cost V 4 bases and J 3 bases, with 10 bases left between them. Germline lookup yields CDR1 LGHDT and CDR2 YNNKEL (reference sequence). The CDR3 covers 13 residues. Here the CDR3 DNA reads TGTGCCAGCAGCCCGCCGACAGGCTACGAGCAGTACTTC. Translation gives CASSPPTGYEQYF.

This rearrangement joins TRBV5-5 to TRBJ2-5; 12 bases line up with TRBD1. Germline V CDR1 and CDR2: SGHKS, YYEKEE (reference sequence). The CDR3 runs 15 residues. The V and J ends lost 3 bases and 5 bases, in that order; junction bases with no gene match: 5. The CDR3 sequence is CASSSGTGGRETQYF. In DNA, the CDR3 is TGTGCCAGCAGCTCCGGGACAGGGGGCAGGGAGACCCAGTACTTC. Complete variable domain (other parts from reference TRBV5-5 and TRBJ2-5): DAGVTQSPTHLIKTRGQQVTLRCSPISGHKSVSWYQQVLGQGPQFIFQYYEKEERGRGNFPDRFSARQFPNYSSELNVNALLLGDSALYLCASSSGTGGRETQYFGPGTRLLVL.

The CDR3 sequence is CASSDPFRGPYEQYF. The CDR3 DNA follows: TGTGCCAGCAGTGACCCATTCAGGGGGCCCTACGAGCAGTACTTC. The chain joins TRBV6-1 to TRBJ2-7; the match to TRBD1 covers 8 bases. From germline, CDR1 is MNHNS and CDR2 SASEGT. This CDR3 comprises 15 residues. V shed 3 bases and J 2 bases; nucleotides not matched to a gene: 6.

J is TRBJ2-5 and V is TRBV7-3; no firm D call. Trimming cost V 3 bases and J 5 bases, with 10 bases left between them. Germline CDR1 is SGHTA and CDR2 is FQGTGA. This CDR3 has 13 amino acids. The DNA for the CDR3 is TGTGCCAGCAGCTTCACACCCGGGGAGACCCAGTACTTC. It yields the protein CASSFTPGETQYF.

This clone has more than one count but fewer than ten. V and J are TRBV5-1 and TRBJ1-1, with 9 positions matching TRBD1. Germline V gene sequence: CDR1 SGHRS, CDR2 YFSETQ. The CDR3 sequence is 14 residues long. V lost 6 bases and J lost 5; bases outside the gene matches: 8. The DNA of the CDR3 is TGCGCCAGCATGAGGACAGGGGTTGGGACTGAAGCTTTCTTT. Translation: CASMRTGVGTEAFF.

This clone was counted between two and nine times. This rearrangement joins TRBV5-1 to TRBJ1-5, with 8 bases matching TRBD1. V lost 5 bases, J lost 7 bases, and 8 bases stayed unmatched. The germline CDR1 and CDR2 sequences are SGHRS and YFSETQ. CDR3 length: 14 amino acids. CDR3 residues: CASRESGGGQPQHF. The DNA for the CDR3 is TGCGCCAGCAGGGAATCAGGGGGCGGACAGCCCCAGCATTTT.

The chain carries TRBV5-5 and TRBJ2-7, with a tentative D call TRBD2 (5 bases). Germline V CDR1 and CDR2: SGHKS, YYEKEE (reference sequence). The CDR3 is 15 residues long. V was trimmed by 1 base and J by 5 bases, leaving 16 bases between them. The CDR3: CASSLWLAVSNEQYF. CDR3 in DNA: TGTGCCAGCAGCTTGTGGCTAGCAGTTTCCAACGAGCAGTACTTC.

The CDR3 nucleotides are TGTGCCAGCAGCCCGGGGGGGAATCAGCCCCAGCATTTT. Encoded protein: CASSPGGNQPQHF. V is TRBV7-9 and J is TRBJ1-5, with D possibly matching TRBD1 (5 bases). CDR3 length: 13 amino acids. The germline gives CDR1 SEHNR, CDR2 FQNEAQ (reference sequence). Deletions cut 5 bases from V and 4 bases from J, with 9 bases between.

The table lists this clone with a count of one. The genes are TRBV4-1 and TRBJ2-7; 9 bases map to TRBD1. This CDR3 spans 17 amino acids. Germline-derived CDR1 and CDR2 are MGHRA and YSYEKL. V was clipped by 1 base and J by 0 bases; unmatched bases: 7. This chain's CDR3 is CASSQGHRGRFSYEQYF. CDR3 DNA: TGCGCCAGCAGCCAAGGGCACAGGGGGCGCTTCTCCTACGAGCAGTACTTC.

The V gene is TRBV18, the J gene TRBJ2-7, with 9 bases matching TRBD2. Germline V gives CDR1 KGHSH, CDR2 LQKENI. V gave up 2 bases and J gave up 5 bases; unmatched junction bases: 7. The CDR3 is 15 amino acids. The DNA for the CDR3 is TGTGCCAGCTCACCAGCGGGGGGGCCAAGGAACGAGCAGTACTTC. It is translated as CASSPAGGPRNEQYF.

The chain carries TRBV5-1 and TRBJ2-7; 7 bases line up with TRBD1. Germline V lookup: CDR1 SGHRS, CDR2 YFSETQ. V was clipped by 2 bases and J by 6 bases; unmatched bases: 8. There are 14 residues in the CDR3. The CDR3 sequence is CASSFGVGGFEQYF. The CDR3 DNA reads as TGCGCCAGCAGCTTTGGAGTAGGGGGCTTCGAGCAGTACTTC.

The rearrangement joins TRBV9 to TRBJ2-1; D perhaps matches TRBD1 (5 bases). This CDR3 is 16 amino acids long. CDR1 and CDR2 (germline): SGDLS, YYNGEE. The V gene lost 3 bases and the J gene lost 6 bases, with 19 bases spanning the gap. The CDR3 reads CASSGQGIKGSNEQFF. The CDR3 bases are TGTGCCAGCAGCGGGCAGGGTATTAAAGGAAGCAATGAGCAGTTCTTC.

There are a few counts of this clone. The chain uses TRBV28 and TRBJ1-5; D remains unclear. Germline lookup yields CDR1 MDHEN and CDR2 SYDVKM. The CDR3 consists of 17 residues. V dropped 3 bases and J dropped 3 bases, with 18 bases sitting between them. CDR3 in amino acids: CASSLAQNASPNQPQHF. Here the CDR3 DNA reads TGTGCCAGCAGTTTGGCCCAGAACGCTTCTCCCAATCAGCCCCAGCATTTT.

The rearrangement links TRBV7-9 to TRBJ2-7; 7 bases align to TRBD2. CDR1 and CDR2 from the germline V gene are SEHNR and FQNEAQ (reference sequence). The CDR3 is 13 residues long. Trimming cost V 4 bases and J 7 bases; bases outside gene matches: 7. The CDR3 is CASSSRGTGEQYF. In DNA, the CDR3 is TGTGCCAGCAGCTCGCGGGGGACGGGAGAGCAGTACTTC.

This clone occurred a few times. V usage is TRBV5-1 and J usage is TRBJ2-5; perhaps TRBD1 as D (5 bases). In germline, CDR1 is SGHRS, CDR2 YFSETQ. This CDR3 is 15 amino acids long. With 0 bases removed from V and 1 base from J, the gap between germline ends came to 10 bases. For the CDR3, the DNA is TGCGCCAGCAGCTTGGATTGGGGCAGCCAAGAGACCCAGTACTTC. Translated: CASSLDWGSQETQYF.

The table lists this clone with a count of one. The V gene is TRBV13, the J gene TRBJ1-1; TRBD1 matches 11 bases. Germline CDR1 reads PRHDT; CDR2 reads FYEKMQ (reference sequence). The CDR3 has 17 residues. Losses at the gene ends were 5 bases for V and 8 bases for J; bases not matched to a gene: 16. CDR3 loop: CASSAGGTGGATQEAFF. CDR3 DNA sequence: TGTGCCAGCAGCGCCGGCGGGACAGGGGGAGCGACCCAGGAAGCTTTCTTT. The full variable domain, its missing parts supplied by reference TRBV13 and TRBJ1-1, is AAGVIQSPRHLIKEKRETATLKCYPIPRHDTVYWYQQGPGQDPQFLISFYEKMQSDKGSIPDRFSAQQFSDYHSELNMSSLELGDSALYFCASSAGGTGGATQEAFFGQGTRLTVV.

This chain joins TRBV13 and TRBJ2-7, with 9 bases aligning to TRBD1. Unmatched junction bases numbered 12, after V lost 4 bases and J lost 5 bases. This CDR3 contains 16 residues. Germline V gene lookup returns CDR1 PRHDT and CDR2 FYEKMQ (reference sequence). The CDR3 region is CASSSRDRVAKDEQYF. CDR3 DNA sequence: TGTGCCAGCAGCTCGAGGGACAGGGTAGCGAAGGACGAGCAGTACTTC.

The rearrangement uses TRBV5-5 and TRBJ1-4, with 7 bases lining up with TRBD1. The ends lost 7 bases at V and 4 bases at J; junction bases unmatched: 4. Germline-derived CDR1 and CDR2 are SGHKS and YYEKEE (reference sequence). The CDR3 spans 13 residues. The CDR3 DNA reads as TGTGCCAGCGCAGGACAGGTTAATGAAAAACTGTTTTTT. Residues: CASAGQVNEKLFF.

This clone has a handful of counts. The genes are TRBV7-2 and TRBJ1-5; TRBD1 agrees at 7 bases. V lost 3 bases and J lost 4; bases outside the gene matches: 3. Germline values: CDR1 SGHTA, CDR2 FQGNSA. The CDR3 has 14 amino acids. The DNA for the CDR3 is TGTGCCAGCAGCTTCGACAGGGTGAATCAGCCCCAGCATTTT. Its translation: CASSFDRVNQPQHF.